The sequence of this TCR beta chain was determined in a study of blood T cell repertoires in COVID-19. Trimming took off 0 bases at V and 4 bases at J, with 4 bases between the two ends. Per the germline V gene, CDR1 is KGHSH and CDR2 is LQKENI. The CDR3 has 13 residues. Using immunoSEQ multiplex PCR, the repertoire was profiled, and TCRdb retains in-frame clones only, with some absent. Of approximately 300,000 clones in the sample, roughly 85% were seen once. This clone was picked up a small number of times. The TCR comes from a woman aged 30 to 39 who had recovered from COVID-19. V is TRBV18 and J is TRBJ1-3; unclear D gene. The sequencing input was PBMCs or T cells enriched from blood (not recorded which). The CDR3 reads CASSPPAGNTIYF. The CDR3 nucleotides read TGTGCCAGCTCACCACCGGCCGGAAACACCATATATTTT.